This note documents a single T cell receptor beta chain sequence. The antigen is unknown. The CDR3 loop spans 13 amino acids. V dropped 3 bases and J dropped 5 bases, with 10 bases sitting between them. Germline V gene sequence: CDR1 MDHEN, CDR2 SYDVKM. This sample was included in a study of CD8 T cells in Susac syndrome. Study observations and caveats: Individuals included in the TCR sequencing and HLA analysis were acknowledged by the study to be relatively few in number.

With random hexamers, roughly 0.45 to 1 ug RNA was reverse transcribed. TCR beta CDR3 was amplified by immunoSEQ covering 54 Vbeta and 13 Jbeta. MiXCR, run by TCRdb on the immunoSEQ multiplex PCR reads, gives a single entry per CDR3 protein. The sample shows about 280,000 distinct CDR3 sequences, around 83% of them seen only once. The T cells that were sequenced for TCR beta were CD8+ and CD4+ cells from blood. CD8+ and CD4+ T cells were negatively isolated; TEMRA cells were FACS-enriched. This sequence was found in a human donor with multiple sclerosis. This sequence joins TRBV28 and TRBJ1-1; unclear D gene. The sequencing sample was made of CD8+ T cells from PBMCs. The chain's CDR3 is CASSLVPRTEAFF. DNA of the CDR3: TGTGCCAGCAGTTTGGTCCCACGGACTGAAGCTTTCTTT.